The present entry profiles one T cell receptor beta chain with its context. Its antigen specificity is not known. No base quality information exists; no much larger clone differs at one position. Each collaborating institution followed its own protocols to collect whole blood in K2EDTA tubes. For TCRbeta analysis, collaborators shipped samples as frozen whole blood, isolated PBMCs, or DNA extracted from either of those sample types. TCRbeta CDR3 regions were amplified from genomic DNA using the immunoSEQ Assay, a bias-controlled multiplex PCR. Per the authors' processing: Nucleated cell counts per sample were estimated from amplification of reference gene primers within the assay. To quantify the absolute abundance of each unique TCRbeta CDR3 rearrangement, sequence reads were collapsed and filtered. Productive Simpson clonality was computed per sample as the square root of Simpson's diversity index over productive rearrangements. As stored in TCRdb, this immuneACCESS dataset retains in-frame rearrangements with V and J assigned. A fraction of the clones does not appear; measured against another copy, unresolved V genes explain less than half of the discrepancy, and the remainder lacks a known reason. V, J and clone size were drawn from that table, and D and trimming were deduced from the DNA. The sample contains around 100,000 clones, approximately 89% of them found a single time. The ten largest make up 17% of the sample.

These data come from a study of blood T cell repertoires in COVID-19 (dated by TCRdb to 2020 to 2022). About the investigation overall: Samples covering the acute and convalescent phases of COVID-19 were provided by collaborators in the United States, Italy and Spain. The material from the prospective study consisted of cDNA or gDNA derived from T cells, B-cell-depleted T cells, or PBMCs. The dataset comprised deeply sampled blood TCRbeta repertoires from subjects exposed to, actively infected with, or recovered from COVID-19. The repertoires were released in a freely available public database meant as a resource for research on the immune response to SARS-CoV-2. Samples were obtained from the ongoing ImmuneRACE study (first 160 participants) and from roughly 1,300 subjects provided by 6 global collaborators. Nearly every sample came with metadata listing a de-identified subject ID, COVID-19 status, age in years and sex. Where HLA class I and class II types were available, the types were taken from metadata supplied by the sample provider, not from assay-based typing.

Overall study outcomes, separate from this receptor: The quantity of clinical and demographic metadata differed by source and by participant and was supplied without curation.

The sequencing sample was made of peripheral blood. This clonotype was sampled from a woman of 80 years or more in a cohort sampled during active COVID-19.

The CDR3 reads as follows: CASSPPQTGAYNEQFF. The nucleotide sequence is TGCGCCAGCAGCCCGCCCCAGACAGGGGCGTACAATGAGCAGTTCTTC. This receptor chain uses TRBV4-1 and TRBJ2-1, with 8 middle bases fitting TRBD1. There are 16 amino acids in the CDR3, from cysteine to phenylalanine inclusive. The CDR3 DNA has 48 bases and is translated from base 1. From V the trimming removes 4 bases and from J it removes 4 bases, while the gene matches leave 9 bases of the junction unaccounted for. The germline V gene gives CDR1 as MGHRA and CDR2 as YSYEKL.